This entry lists 31 T cell receptor beta chains sequenced from one sample in a study of blood T cell repertoires in COVID-19. Sequencing was performed with immunoSEQ multiplex PCR; in TCRdb, only in-frame clones are kept and a portion is missing. The data hold more than 65,000 clones, with roughly nine tenths observed a single time. Input material: peripheral blood. These receptors were obtained from a woman of 80 years or more with active or convalescent COVID-19.

V gene TRBV6-5 combines with J gene TRBJ2-3; no firm D call. The ends were cut back, 6 bases at V and 0 bases at J, with 4 bases in the middle. The germline gives CDR1 MNHEY, CDR2 SVGAGI. This CDR3 is 12 amino acids long. CDR3 region: CASSLSTDTQYF. CDR3 nucleotides: TGTGCCAGCAGCCTAAGCACAGATACGCAGTATTTT.

The rearrangement links TRBV7-2 to TRBJ1-1; D call uncertain. The germline CDR1 and CDR2 sequences are SGHTA and FQGNSA. V gave up 1 base and J gave up 1 base, with 13 bases separating them. The CDR3 extends over 16 amino acids. The CDR3 is CASSLGSSPGNTEAFF. The CDR3, as DNA: TGTGCCAGCAGCTTAGGCTCAAGTCCAGGGAACACTGAAGCTTTCTTT. The full variable domain, in which reference TRBV7-2 and TRBJ1-1 provide the parts outside the CDR3, is GAGVSQSPSNKVTEKGKDVELRCDPISGHTALYWYRQSLGQGLEFLIYFQGNSAPDKSGLPSDRFSAERTGGSVSTLTIQRTQQEDSAVYLCASSLGSSPGNTEAFFGQGTRLTVV.

V usage is TRBV4-3 and J usage is TRBJ1-4; tentatively, D is TRBD1 (6 bases). The CDR3 consists of 15 residues. Germline-derived CDR1 and CDR2 are LGHNA and YSLEER. Trimming shortened V by 6 bases and J by 5 bases, and 16 bases separated the two germline ends. The CDR3 region has the DNA TGCGCCAGCAGATCTACAGGGTTGGGAAATGAAAAACTGTTTTTT. This gives the protein CASRSTGLGNEKLFF.

V and J are TRBV18 and TRBJ1-2; D remains unclear. The CDR3 covers 13 residues. The germline V gene encodes CDR1 KGHSH and CDR2 LQKENI. The V end lost 3 bases, the J end lost 8 bases, and 13 bases lay between the germline ends. DNA of the CDR3: TGTGCCAGCTCACCTGACCTCGAGGGCGGCTACACCTTC. The encoded protein is CASSPDLEGGYTF.

The chain recombines TRBV10-2 with TRBJ2-6; 8 nucleotides agree with TRBD1. With V trimmed by 7 bases and J by 3 bases, 5 bases remained unmatched. This CDR3 has 15 amino acids. Germline CDR1 WSHSY, CDR2 SAAADI. In DNA, the CDR3 is TGCGCCAGCACGGGCAGGGGGCTTGGGGCCAACGTCCTGACTTTC. Protein product: CASTGRGLGANVLTF.

This chain connects TRBV9 to TRBJ2-3; possibly TRBD2 for D (7 bases). V lost 1 base, J lost 8 bases, and 14 bases lay in between. Per the germline V gene, CDR1 is SGDLS and CDR2 is YYNGEE. The CDR3 is 14 amino acids. The CDR3 loop reads CASSVLVGGATQYF. The CDR3, as DNA: TGTGCCAGCAGCGTATTAGTAGGGGGGGCTACGCAGTATTTT.

This chain links TRBV7-2 with TRBJ2-3, with D perhaps matching TRBD2 (6 bases). This CDR3 has 18 amino acids. Trimming took off 5 bases at V and 2 bases at J, with 23 bases between the two ends. Per germline, CDR1 SGHTA and CDR2 FQGNSA. The CDR3 here is CASSLIGGGIAVTDTQYF. In DNA form, the CDR3 reads TGTGCCAGCAGCCTAATAGGTGGCGGAATAGCGGTCACAGATACGCAGTATTTT.

This clone was detected only a few times. This chain connects TRBV5-6 to TRBJ1-1; no definite D call. From germline, CDR1 is SGHDT and CDR2 YYEEEE. The V gene lost 0 bases and the J gene lost 0 bases, with 12 bases spanning the gap. The CDR3 spans 16 residues. CDR3 bases: TGTGCCAGCAGCTTGGAAAGTGGTCAGGTGAACACTGAAGCTTTCTTT. Translation: CASSLESGQVNTEAFF. The full variable domain, its missing parts supplied by reference TRBV5-6 and TRBJ1-1, is DAGVTQSPTHLIKTRGQQVTLRCSPKSGHDTVSWYQQALGQGPQFIFQYYEEEERQRGNFPDRFSGHQFPNYSSELNVNALLLGDSALYLCASSLESGQVNTEAFFGQGTRLTVV.

The chain recombines TRBV3-1 (or the pseudogene TRBV3-2) with TRBJ2-7; 8 nucleotides agree with TRBD2. The CDR3 runs to 17 residues. V was pared by 1 base and J by 3 bases, with 11 bases of the junction left unmatched. Germline loops: CDR1 LGHDT, CDR2 YNNKEL (reference sequence). This chain's CDR3 is CASSQVLSTSASYEQYF. The CDR3 DNA reads as TGTGCCAGCAGCCAAGTCCTATCGACTAGCGCCAGCTACGAGCAGTACTTC.

This clone was seen only a few times. This chain joins TRBV6-5 and TRBJ2-7; 8 bases are shared with TRBD2. There are 14 residues in the CDR3. V trimming: 3 bases; J trimming: 3 bases; junction bases outside the gene matches: 4. Germline-derived CDR1 and CDR2 are MNHEY and SVGAGI. CDR3 in DNA: TGTGCCAGCAGTTATCGCGGGGGGAGCTACGAGCAGTACTTC. Residues: CASSYRGGSYEQYF.

This clone was detected once. This chain connects TRBV19 to TRBJ1-5; 7 nucleotides match TRBD1. The V gene's germline CDR1 is LNHDA and CDR2 SQIVND (reference sequence). This CDR3 comprises 15 residues. J was trimmed by 2 bases and V by 6 bases; bases with no gene match: 7. As DNA, the CDR3 is TGTGCCAGTAGATATACAGGGGTTCGCAATCAGCCCCAGCATTTT. As protein: CASRYTGVRNQPQHF.

J is TRBJ1-2 and V is TRBV5-1, with D perhaps matching TRBD1 (6 bases). Trimming removed 4 bases from V and 4 bases from J, with 11 bases in between. Per germline, CDR1 SGHRS and CDR2 YFSETQ. The CDR3 covers 13 residues. The CDR3 spells CASSTGQSYGYTF. CDR3 bases: TGCGCCAGCAGCACCGGACAGTCCTATGGCTACACCTTC.

The chain is built from TRBV7-2 and TRBJ2-1; D unresolved. Germline-derived CDR1 and CDR2 are SGHTA and FQGNSA. With 1 base removed from V and 1 base from J, the gap between germline ends came to 8 bases. The CDR3 runs to 15 residues. CDR3 in amino acids: CASSLDGRSYNEQFF. The DNA of the CDR3 is TGTGCCAGCAGCTTAGATGGTCGGTCCTACAATGAGCAGTTCTTC.

The genes are TRBV6-2 or TRBV6-3 and TRBJ1-2, with D uncertain. Per germline, CDR1 MNHEY and CDR2 SVGEGT. CDR3 size: 15 residues. V lost 2 bases and J 4 bases, leaving 14 bases between the germline ends. CDR3 sequence: CASSYPGDLPYGYTF. As DNA, the CDR3 is TGTGCCAGCAGTTACCCGGGAGACCTTCCCTATGGCTACACCTTC.

V and J are TRBV28 and TRBJ1-3, with D perhaps matching TRBD1 (6 bases). V was shortened by 5 bases and J by 3 bases, with 14 bases between the two germline ends. Germline assignment: CDR1 MDHEN and CDR2 SYDVKM. The CDR3 extends over 15 amino acids. In nucleotides, the CDR3 is TGTGCCAGCAGTCCCCCTAGAGGGGGTGGAAACACCATATATTTT. As protein: CASSPPRGGGNTIYF. Combining the CDR3 with reference TRBV28 and TRBJ1-3 gives the whole variable domain DVKVTQSSRYLVKRTGEKVFLECVQDMDHENMFWYRQDPGLGLRLIYFSYDVKMKEKGDIPEGYSVSREKKERFSLILESASTNQTSMYLCASSPPRGGGNTIYFGEGSWLTVV.

V gene TRBV6-6 combines with J gene TRBJ1-2; 7 nucleotides agree with TRBD1. CDR1 is MNHNY, CDR2 SVGAGI, per germline (reference sequence). J lost 2 bases, V lost 6 bases, and 9 bases had no gene match. CDR3 length: 15 residues. CDR3 DNA: TGTGCCAGCAGGGGAACAGGGGCAGGCAACTATGGCTACACCTTC. This sequence encodes CASRGTGAGNYGYTF.

V and J are TRBV6-5 and TRBJ2-2, with D possibly TRBD2 on 6 matching bases. Germline CDR1 is MNHEY and CDR2 is SVGAGI. The CDR3 covers 13 residues. V was trimmed by 8 bases and J by 8 bases, leaving 15 bases between them. CDR3 protein: CASASSGVGELFF. The CDR3 DNA reads TGTGCCAGCGCTTCTTCGGGGGTTGGGGAGCTGTTTTTT.

There are a few counts of this clone. At one end the junction does not follow the germline gene, possibly because of a read error. This chain links TRBV4-1 with TRBJ1-5; 7 bases fit TRBD1. Looked up from germline, CDR1 is MGHRA and CDR2 is YSYEKL. CDR3 length: 15 residues. CDR3 nucleotides: TGCGCCAGCAGCCAAGAGGGACAGCCAAATCGGCCCCAGCATTTT. It yields the protein CASSQEGQPNRPQHF.

The chain employs TRBV6-5 and TRBJ2-7; D perhaps matches TRBD1 (5 bases). Germline V gives CDR1 MNHEY, CDR2 SVGAGI. Trimming stripped 6 bases from V and 0 bases from J, with 12 bases between. The CDR3 is made up of 14 amino acids. The chain's CDR3 is CASRKQASSYEQYF. In DNA form, the CDR3 reads TGTGCCAGCAGAAAACAGGCGTCCTCCTACGAGCAGTACTTC.

In DNA, the CDR3 is TGTGCCAGCAGCTGGACAGGGACCACAGGCTACACCTTC. Translated, it gives CASSWTGTTGYTF. V is TRBV7-2 and J is TRBJ1-2; the match to TRBD1 covers 8 bases. J was trimmed by 8 bases and V by 4 bases; bases with no gene match: 6. This CDR3 has 13 amino acids. CDR1 is SGHTA and CDR2 is FQGNSA in the germline V gene.

The rearrangement uses TRBV6-5 and TRBJ2-2; 7 positions match TRBD1. V was clipped by 5 bases and J by 1 base; unmatched bases: 1. In germline, CDR1 is MNHEY, CDR2 SVGAGI. This CDR3 spans 14 amino acids. In nucleotides, the CDR3 is TGTGCCAGCAGTCGGACAGGGAACACCGGGGAGCTGTTTTTT. Protein sequence: CASSRTGNTGELFF.

This chain joins TRBV12-3 or TRBV12-4 and TRBJ1-2; D is undetermined. This CDR3 comprises 13 residues. Between the trimmed V and J ends, which lost 6 bases and 4 bases, there was a span of 12 bases. The DNA for the CDR3 is TGTGCCAGCAGCTCTGGGCAGGTCTATGGCTACACCTTC. It translates to CASSSGQVYGYTF.

This clone was counted a single time. The chain is built from TRBV3-1 (or the pseudogene TRBV3-2) and TRBJ1-4; D unresolved. Germline CDR1 and CDR2: LGHDT and YNNKEL (reference sequence). Between the trimmed V and J ends, which lost 0 bases and 10 bases, there was a span of 6 bases. The CDR3 is 12 amino acids. This CDR3 reads CASSQDLVKLFF. In DNA form, the CDR3 reads TGTGCCAGCAGCCAAGATTTAGTAAAACTGTTTTTT.

The chain links TRBV5-1 to TRBJ1-2; D is perhaps TRBD1 (5 bases). CDR3 length equals 15 residues. V lost 0 bases, J lost 2 bases, and 11 bases lay in between. Germline V gene data show CDR1 as SGHRS and CDR2 as YFSETQ. The CDR3 region is CASSLALGANYGYTF. CDR3 in DNA: TGCGCCAGCAGCTTGGCTCTAGGGGCGAACTATGGCTACACCTTC.

The count of this clone is one. The chain uses TRBV4-3 and TRBJ2-7; D ambiguous. The germline V and J ends were trimmed by 1 base and 11 bases, with 3 bases remaining between them. In germline, CDR1 is LGHNA, CDR2 YSLEER. The CDR3 consists of 9 residues. DNA of the CDR3: TGCGCCAGCAGCCAAGCCGAGTACTTC. Protein product: CASSQAEYF.

The chain recombines TRBV6-6 with TRBJ2-3; 7 nucleotides line up with TRBD1. Germline assignment: CDR1 MNHNY and CDR2 SVGAGI (reference sequence). V lost 2 bases to trimming and J lost 1 base; unmatched junction nucleotides: 3. The CDR3 totals 15 residues. For the CDR3, the DNA is TGTGCCAGCAGTTACCGGACAGGAGGCACAGATACGCAGTATTTT. Its protein is CASSYRTGGTDTQYF.

The J gene is TRBJ2-3, the V gene TRBV4-1; 7 bases agree with TRBD2. V was clipped by 5 bases and J by 1 base; unmatched bases: 0. Germline V gene data show CDR1 as MGHRA and CDR2 as YSYEKL. The CDR3 loop spans 13 amino acids. CDR3 bases: TGCGCCAGCAGCGGGGGGGGCACAGATACGCAGTATTTT. It translates to CASSGGGTDTQYF.

V is TRBV6-2 or TRBV6-3 and J is TRBJ2-2; the match to TRBD2 covers 8 bases. CDR3 length: 17 amino acids. Trimming removed 4 bases from V and 1 base from J; junction bases left unmatched: 8. Germline CDR1 and CDR2: MNHEY and SVGEGT. In nucleotides, the CDR3 is TGTGCCAGCAGTTCCCCCGGACTAGCAGAGAACACCGGGGAGCTGTTTTTT. Translated: CASSSPGLAENTGELFF.

The chain couples TRBV27 to TRBJ2-7, with D possibly matching TRBD1 (5 bases). Germline CDR1 MNHEY, CDR2 SMNVEV (reference sequence). The CDR3 runs to 15 residues. Between the trimmed V and J ends, which lost 2 bases and 2 bases, there was a span of 13 bases. Here the CDR3 reads CASSLQGRGPYEQYF. The CDR3 DNA reads as TGTGCCAGCAGTTTACAGGGCCGAGGACCCTACGAGCAGTACTTC.

The J gene is TRBJ2-2, the V gene TRBV7-9; D perhaps matches TRBD2 (6 bases). Germline CDR1 and CDR2: SEHNR and FQNEAQ (reference sequence). Trimming removed 5 bases from V and 4 bases from J, with 14 bases in between. This CDR3 has 15 residues. The CDR3 nucleotides are TGTGCCAGCAGCCCGTCGGGGGTCCCCACCGGGGAGCTGTTTTTT. It codes for CASSPSGVPTGELFF.

Here the CDR3 DNA reads TGTGCCAGCAGCCAGTGGGGCCATAGCACAGATACGCAGTATTTT. Encoded protein: CASSQWGHSTDTQYF. The gene calls are TRBV13 and TRBJ2-3, with D possibly TRBD1 on 5 matching bases. The germline gives CDR1 PRHDT, CDR2 FYEKMQ (reference sequence). V dropped 5 bases and J dropped 0 bases, with 12 bases sitting between them. This CDR3 is built from 15 residues. Variable domain in full (rest from reference TRBV13 and TRBJ2-3): AAGVIQSPRHLIKEKRETATLKCYPIPRHDTVYWYQQGPGQDPQFLISFYEKMQSDKGSIPDRFSAQQFSDYHSELNMSSLELGDSALYFCASSQWGHSTDTQYFGPGTRLTVL.